This T cell receptor (beta chain) was recorded in a study of blood T cell repertoires in COVID-19. As for the study in general: PBMCs, B-cell-depleted T cells, or T cells provided the cDNA or gDNA that made up the material.

As handled by the study authors: Estimation of nucleated cell counts relied on the amplification of reference gene primers. TCRdb's table, derived via immunoSEQ multiplex PCR, lists solely in-frame clones and lacks some. That table gives V, J and clone size, and the DNA gave D and trimming. The table lists 39,000 or so clones, 91% of them singletons. Sequenced input: peripheral blood. The receptor's source is a middle-aged man with active COVID-19.

CDR3 bases: TGTGCCAGTAGTATAGTAGGCGGGAGAGCCTACGAGCAGTACTTC. This sequence encodes CASSIVGGRAYEQYF. The rearrangement joins TRBV19 to TRBJ2-7; 7 bases are a match to TRBD2. CDR1 is LNHDA and CDR2 is SQIVND in the germline V gene (reference sequence). The CDR3 sequence is 15 residues long. The ends lost 1 base at V and 2 bases at J; junction bases unmatched: 5.